The clone carrying this TCR beta chain appeared a few times. The CDR3 contains 13 residues. Trimming removed 2 bases from V and 13 bases from J, with 14 bases in between. Germline-derived CDR1 and CDR2 are MNHEY and SVGAGI. Combining a sample-barcoded 5' primer with a J-beta primer mix, a second PCR ran for about 6 to 11 cycles. The authors tagged each cDNA molecule using a template-switch adaptor with 12 random nucleotides. MiXCR was run by TCRdb on the 5' RACE reads, yielding one entry per CDR3 protein. This table has 1.6 million or so distinct CDR3 sequences, 30% to 40% appearing once. This sample was included in a study of blood T cells in healthy people across ages.

The J gene is TRBJ1-4, the V gene TRBV6-5; D gene unclear. Sequenced: blood. The receptor was isolated from a woman aged 25 to 39 in good health. The CDR3: CASSYGAGELLFF. Here the CDR3 DNA reads TGTGCCAGCAGTTACGGAGCGGGTGAATTACTGTTTTTT.